These T cell receptor beta chains were read from a single sample in a study of blood T cell repertoires in COVID-19. Here immunoSEQ multiplex PCR was the method, and the copy in TCRdb shows in-frame clones only, minus some. Here the sample spans approximately 190,000 clones, about four fifths being singletons. What was sequenced was peripheral blood. The receptors were sampled from a woman in her fifties or sixties with COVID-19, enrolled during active disease. Both conserved end residues are part of each CDR3.

13,TRBV14,CASSQVRNTEAFF
16,TRBV5-1,CASSLGGSPYTDTQYF
14,TRBV11-2,CASSLTGGVETQYF
15,TRBV9,CASSVETGGDYGYTF
18,TRBV5-1,CASSSGLAGGQSTDTQYF
14,TRBV27,CASKRTELNTEAFF
17,TRBV5-1,CASSLGSSRTGGNEQFF
16,TRBV3-1/TRBV3-2,CASSQDSCRAYNEQFF
14,TRBV28,CATPGAGGTGELFF
16,TRBV5-5,CASSWELTGPGNTIYF
17,TRBV9,CASSGGTGHATNEKLFF
12,TRBV9,CASGRAGNTIYF
14,TRBV2,CASSERDLQETQYF
12,TRBV7-2,CASSLINTEAFF
15,TRBV29-1,CSVKGAGGPPDTQYF
14,TRBV6-5,CASSPSSYNSPLHF
13,TRBV7-9,CASSRDSNQPQHF
15,TRBV9,CASSVEGGPYNEQFF
14,TRBV28,CASSRTATNEKLFF
15,TRBV2,CASSDGTAGNQPQHF
23,TRBV6-6,CASSLPPGLAGGRNFGVEETQYF
14,TRBV27,CASSLVGQVSGYTF
13,TRBV29-1,CSVGEQGTTEAFF
17,TRBV5-1,CASSLRPGQGTGNTIYF
20,TRBV28,CASSLYLAGGLGSGANVLTF
17,TRBV23-1,CASSQSGQGRLNTEAFF
15,TRBV9,CASSTGQGFSETQYF
14,TRBV19,CASSDRDRVSAYTF
14,TRBV5-3,CARKGDHSNQPQHF
15,TRBV28,CASSLLGQIPDTQYF
15,TRBV3-1/TRBV3-2,CASSQDRFGANVLTF